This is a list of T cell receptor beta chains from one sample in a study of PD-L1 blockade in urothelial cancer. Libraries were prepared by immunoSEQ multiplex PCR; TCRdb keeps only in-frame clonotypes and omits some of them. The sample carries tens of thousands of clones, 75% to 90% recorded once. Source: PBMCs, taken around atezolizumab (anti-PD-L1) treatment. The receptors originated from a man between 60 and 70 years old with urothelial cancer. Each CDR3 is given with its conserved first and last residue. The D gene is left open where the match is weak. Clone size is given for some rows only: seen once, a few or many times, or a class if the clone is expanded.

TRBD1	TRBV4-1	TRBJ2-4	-	CASSPLGGQGAKNIQYF	TGCGCCAGCAGCCCGTTGGGCGGACAGGGGGCCAAAAACATTCAGTACTTC
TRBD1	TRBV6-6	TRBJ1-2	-	CASGTGTGGNYGYTF	TGTGCCAGCGGGACCGGGACAGGGGGAAACTATGGCTACACCTTC
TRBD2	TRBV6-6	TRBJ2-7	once	CASSFRGGEQYF	TGTGCCAGCAGTTTCCGGGGGGGCGAGCAGTACTTC
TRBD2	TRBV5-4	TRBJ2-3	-	CASSLVGLAGTDTQYF	TGTGCCAGCAGCTTGGTCGGCCTAGCGGGCACAGATACGCAGTATTTT
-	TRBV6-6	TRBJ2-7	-	CATRAQGATYEQYF	TGTGCCACCCGAGCGCAGGGTGCAACCTACGAGCAGTACTTC
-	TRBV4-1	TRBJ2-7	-	CASSQVGEDYEQYF	TGCGCCAGCAGCCAAGTCGGGGAAGACTACGAGCAGTACTTC
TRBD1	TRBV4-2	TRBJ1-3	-	CASSPPGQGVTGNTIYF	TGTGCCAGCAGCCCTCCGGGACAGGGCGTTACTGGAAACACCATATATTTT
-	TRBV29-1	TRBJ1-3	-	CSVDAGPSGNTIYF	TGCAGCGTTGACGCGGGGCCCTCTGGAAACACCATATATTTT
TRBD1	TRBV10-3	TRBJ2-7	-	CAISATGEVGEQYF	TGTGCCATCAGTGCAACAGGGGAAGTAGGCGAGCAGTACTTC
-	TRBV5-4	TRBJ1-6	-	CASSPRQTNSPLHF	TGTGCCAGCAGCCCAAGACAGACTAATTCACCCCTCCACTTT
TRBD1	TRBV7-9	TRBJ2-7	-	CASSLVATGGSYEQYF	TGTGCCAGCAGCTTAGTGGCGACAGGGGGGTCCTACGAGCAGTACTTC
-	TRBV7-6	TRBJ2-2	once	CASTGGTGELFF	TGTGCCAGCACCGGGGGCACCGGGGAGCTGTTTTTT
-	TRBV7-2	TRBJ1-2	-	CASSYNVREGGYTF	TGTGCCAGCAGCTATAACGTACGGGAGGGCGGCTACACCTTC
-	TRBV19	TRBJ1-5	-	CASSIEGRGSNQPQHF	TGTGCCAGTAGTATAGAGGGTAGAGGTAGCAATCAGCCCCAGCATTTT
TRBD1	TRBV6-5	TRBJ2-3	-	CASSRTGGDTQYF	TGTGCCAGCAGTCGGACAGGGGGAGATACGCAGTATTTT
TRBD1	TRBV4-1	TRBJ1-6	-	CASSLGGQGGSPLHF	TGCGCCAGCAGCCTCGGTGGACAGGGCGGGTCACCCCTCCACTTT
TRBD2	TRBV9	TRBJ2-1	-	CASSVASGGANEQFF	TGTGCCAGCAGCGTAGCTAGCGGGGGGGCCAATGAGCAGTTCTTC
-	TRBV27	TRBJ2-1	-	CASSLSAPGGMDEQFF	TGTGCCAGCAGTTTATCCGCCCCAGGAGGGATGGATGAGCAGTTCTTC
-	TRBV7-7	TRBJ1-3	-	CASSPSVTGNTIYF	TGTGCTAGCAGCCCCTCCGTAACTGGAAACACCATATATTTT
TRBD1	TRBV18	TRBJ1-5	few	CASSRGQGGGQPQHF	TGTGCCAGCTCTCGGGGACAGGGAGGCGGGCAGCCCCAGCATTTT
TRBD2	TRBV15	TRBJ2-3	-	CATSPSGDTDTQYF	TGTGCCACCAGCCCTAGCGGGGACACAGATACGCAGTATTTT
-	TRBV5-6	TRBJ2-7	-	CASSRPLYGAPTYEQYF	TGTGCCAGCAGCCGCCCCCTCTACGGAGCGCCTACCTACGAGCAGTACTTC
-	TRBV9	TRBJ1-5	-	CASSATGNNQPQHF	TGTGCCAGCAGCGCCACAGGGAACAATCAGCCCCAGCATTTT
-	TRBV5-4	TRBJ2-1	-	CAILGSRNEQFF	TGTGCCATATTAGGGAGCCGCAATGAGCAGTTCTTC
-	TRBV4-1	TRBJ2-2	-	CASSQVGANTGELFF	TGCGCCAGCAGCCAAGTAGGGGCGAACACCGGGGAGCTGTTTTTT
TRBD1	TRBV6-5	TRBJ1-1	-	CASSYHRGFYEAFF	TGTGCCAGCAGTTACCACAGGGGGTTTTATGAAGCTTTCTTT
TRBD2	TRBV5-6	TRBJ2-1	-	CASSSGDIAGVYNEQFF	TGTGCCAGCAGCTCGGGGGATATAGCGGGGGTGTACAATGAGCAGTTCTTC
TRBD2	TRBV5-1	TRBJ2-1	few	CASSPLAGDKTYNEQFF	TGCGCCAGCAGCCCGCTAGCGGGAGATAAAACCTACAATGAGCAGTTCTTC
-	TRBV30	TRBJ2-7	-	CAWSVGISYEQYF	TGTGCCTGGAGTGTTGGCATCTCCTACGAGCAGTACTTC
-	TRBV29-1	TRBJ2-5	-	CSVVPQEGTQYF	TGCAGCGTTGTCCCACAGGAAGGGACCCAGTACTTC
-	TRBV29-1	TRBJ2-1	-	CSVMKLAGATNEQFF	TGCAGCGTAATGAAGTTGGCGGGGGCTACTAATGAGCAGTTCTTC
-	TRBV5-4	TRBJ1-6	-	CASSHNTGLSPLHF	TGTGCCAGCAGTCATAATACAGGGCTTTCACCCCTCCACTTT
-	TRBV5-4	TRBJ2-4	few	CASSLGQSLAKNIQYF	TGTGCCAGCAGCCTTGGACAGTCTCTAGCCAAAAACATTCAGTACTTC
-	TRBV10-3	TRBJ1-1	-	CAITQALNTEAFF	TGTGCCATCACACAGGCCCTGAACACTGAAGCTTTCTTT
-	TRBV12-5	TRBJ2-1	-	CASGLPLNPYNEQFF	TGTGCTAGTGGCCTGCCCCTAAACCCCTACAATGAGCAGTTCTTC
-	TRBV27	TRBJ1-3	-	CASSLAGISGNTIYF	TGTGCCAGCAGTTTAGCGGGGATCTCTGGAAACACCATATATTTT
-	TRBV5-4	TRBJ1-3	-	CASSRRDTVSGNTIYF	TGTGCCAGCAGCCGCCGGGACACCGTCTCTGGAAACACCATATATTTT
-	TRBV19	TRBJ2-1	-	CASSIDIRNEQFF	TGTGCCAGTAGTATAGATATCCGGAATGAGCAGTTCTTC
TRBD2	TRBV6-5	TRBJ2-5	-	CASRVLAGTQETQYF	TGTGCCAGCAGGGTACTAGCGGGGACACAAGAGACCCAGTACTTC
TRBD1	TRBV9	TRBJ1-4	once	CASSATGGTLNEKLFF	TGTGCCAGCAGCGCCACAGGGGGGACTTTAAATGAAAAACTGTTTTTT
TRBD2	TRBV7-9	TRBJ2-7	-	CASSPTSGVIYEQYF	TGTGCCAGCAGCCCGACTAGCGGGGTGATTTACGAGCAGTACTTC
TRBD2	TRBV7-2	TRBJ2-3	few	CASSLISGGTDTQYF	TGTGCCAGCAGCTTAATCAGCGGGGGCACAGATACGCAGTATTTT
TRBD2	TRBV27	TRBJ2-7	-	CASSAGGAIAGEQYF	TGTGCCAGCAGTGCTGGGGGGGCAATAGCGGGGGAGCAGTACTTC
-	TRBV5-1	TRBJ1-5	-	CASSLGTGSNQPQHF	TGCGCCAGCAGCTTGGGGACGGGAAGCAATCAGCCCCAGCATTTT
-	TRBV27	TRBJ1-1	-	CASSETRLAGGVNTEAFF	TGTGCCAGCAGTGAAACCAGGTTGGCGGGGGGGGTGAACACTGAAGCTTTCTTT
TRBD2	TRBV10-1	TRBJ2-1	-	CASSDRSGSDNEQFF	TGCGCCAGCAGTGACCGTAGCGGGAGCGACAATGAGCAGTTCTTC
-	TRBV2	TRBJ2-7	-	CASSELASTEQYF	TGTGCCAGCAGTGAACTAGCGTCTACCGAGCAGTACTTC
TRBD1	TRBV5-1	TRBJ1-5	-	CASSLGGQGASQPQHF	TGCGCCAGCAGCTTGGGGGGACAGGGGGCTAGTCAGCCCCAGCATTTT
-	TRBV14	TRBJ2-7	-	CASSQDRTVFYEQYF	TGTGCCAGCAGCCAAGATAGGACAGTCTTCTACGAGCAGTACTTC
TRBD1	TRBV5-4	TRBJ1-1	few	CASSLAQGGRRNTEAFF	TGTGCCAGCAGCTTGGCACAGGGGGGGCGTCGTAACACTGAAGCTTTCTTT
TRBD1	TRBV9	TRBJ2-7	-	CASSVSPQGASYEQYF	TGTGCCAGCAGCGTTTCTCCACAGGGGGCCTCCTACGAGCAGTACTTC
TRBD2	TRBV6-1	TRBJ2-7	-	CASSETSGAYEQYF	TGTGCCAGCAGTGAGACTAGCGGAGCCTACGAGCAGTACTTC
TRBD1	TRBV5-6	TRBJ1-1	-	CASSFDRVNTEAFF	TGTGCCAGCAGCTTTGACAGGGTGAACACTGAAGCTTTCTTT